This T cell receptor beta chain was found in a study of control samples from healthy donors and cancer patients. V was pared by 5 bases and J by 0 bases, with 7 bases between. Germline values: CDR1 SQVTM, CDR2 ANQGSEA. CDR3 length: 12 amino acids. TCRdb's table, derived via immunoSEQ multiplex PCR, lists solely in-frame clones and lacks some. The data show 55,000 to 70,000 clones, around 90% seen once. The receptor's source is a man aged 55 to 70 with colorectal cancer. Sequencing was performed on PBMCs. The chain combines TRBV29-1 with TRBJ1-1; no firm D call. The CDR3 reads CSVSPMNTEAFF. CDR3 nucleotides: TGCAGCGTTAGTCCCATGAACACTGAAGCTTTCTTT.